This passage covers 27 T cell receptor beta chains from one sample sequenced in a study of shared clonotypes between healthy human individuals (dated by TCRdb to the early 2020s). Library generation was performed with the immunoSEQ multiplex PCR assay. What TCRdb holds here is the immuneACCESS table cut down to in-frame rearrangements. Part of the clones is not present; checked against another copy, under half of the missing clones reflect an unresolved V gene, and the others are unexplained. The sample table records 950,000 to 1,300,000 clones; 65% to 75% of these occur just once. Of the sample, about 1.5% is held by the ten largest clones. Material: memory CD4+ T cells sorted from blood. Interpreted using the paper, the cell subset or site label stands for: CD45RA-negative fraction. The receptor source for this set is a man between 18 and 35 years old in good health.

Concerning this clone: The same CDR3 arises from other DNA sequences in this sample as well. The V and J genes are TRBV18 and TRBJ2-7, with no clear D. Germline V gives CDR1 KGHSH, CDR2 LQKENI. The CDR3 totals 14 residues. Trimming removed 0 bases at V and 1 base at J, with 7 bases between. The DNA for the CDR3 is TGTGCCAGCTCACCACCGGCGGATTCCTACGAGCAGTACTTC. This encodes CASSPPADSYEQYF.

V and J are TRBV2 and TRBJ2-7, with 12 bases identical to TRBD1. Trimming at V came to 6 bases and at J to 6 bases, leaving 9 bases not matched to a gene. The CDR3 is 15 residues long. CDR1 and CDR2 from the germline V gene are SNHLY and FYNNEI. CDR3 in amino acids: CASRGTGGAQAEQYF. CDR3 nucleotides: TGTGCCAGCAGGGGGACAGGGGGCGCCCAGGCCGAGCAGTACTTC.

The gene calls are TRBV7-3 and TRBJ2-1, with TRBD1 identical over 10 bases. Germline values: CDR1 SGHTA, CDR2 FQGTGA. J lost 8 bases, V lost 5 bases, and 6 bases had no gene match. The CDR3 has 14 residues. CDR3: CASSPGQGWDEQFF. The CDR3 coding sequence is TGTGCCAGCAGCCCGGGACAGGGGTGGGATGAGCAGTTCTTC.

The V and J genes are TRBV6-6 and TRBJ1-1, with 8 positions matching TRBD1. Unmatched junction bases numbered 6, after V lost 4 bases and J lost 5 bases. CDR1 MNHNY and CDR2 SVGAGI come from the germline V gene (reference sequence). The CDR3 has 14 amino acids. This chain's CDR3 is CASSSWTGSTEAFF. DNA for the CDR3: TGTGCCAGCAGTTCTTGGACAGGGTCTACTGAAGCTTTCTTT.

This clone has just one count. J is TRBJ2-3 and V is TRBV2; the D gene is possibly TRBD2 (6 bases). Germline V gene lookup returns CDR1 SNHLY and CDR2 FYNNEI. Between the trimmed V and J ends, which lost 7 bases and 6 bases, there was a span of 20 bases. The CDR3 is 15 residues long. CDR3 nucleotide sequence: TGTGCCAGCATTTTACCGGGACTCGGGTTGGATACGCAGTATTTT. Its translation: CASILPGLGLDTQYF.

This clone appeared once. The rearrangement links TRBV5-1 to TRBJ1-1; D remains unclear. The CDR3 has 15 residues. The germline V and J ends were trimmed by 0 bases and 1 base, with 10 bases remaining between them. From germline, CDR1 is SGHRS and CDR2 YFSETQ. CDR3 bases: TGCGCCAGCAGCTTGGCCCCCAAAAAGAACACTGAAGCTTTCTTT. Protein sequence: CASSLAPKKNTEAFF. Together with reference TRBV5-1 and TRBJ1-1, the CDR3 gives the full variable domain: KAGVTQTPRYLIKTRGQQVTLSCSPISGHRSVSWYQQTPGQGLQFLFEYFSETQRNKGNFPGRFSGRQFSNSRSEMNVSTLELGDSALYLCASSLAPKKNTEAFFGQGTRLTVV.

The CDR3 reads CASSQLLRLAGGTSSYEQYF. The CDR3 DNA sequence: TGCGCCAGCAGCCAACTTCTCAGGCTAGCGGGAGGGACGAGCTCCTACGAGCAGTACTTC. The V call is TRBV4-1, the J call TRBJ2-7; 12 nucleotides align to TRBD2. V shed 2 bases and J 0 bases; nucleotides not matched to a gene: 14. CDR3 length: 20 amino acids. Germline CDR1 and CDR2: MGHRA and YSYEKL.

This clone was seen only a few times. This chain connects TRBV27 to TRBJ1-1; 9 bases align to TRBD1. The CDR3 spans 13 residues. Germline assignment: CDR1 MNHEY and CDR2 SMNVEV (reference sequence). V lost 5 bases and J lost 8; bases outside the gene matches: 6. CDR3 nucleotides: TGTGCCAGCAGTAGGACAGGGGTTGGGGAAGCTTTCTTT. Translation: CASSRTGVGEAFF.

V usage is TRBV5-1 and J usage is TRBJ1-5; D gene ambiguous. This CDR3 has 15 residues. CDR1 is SGHRS and CDR2 is YFSETQ in the germline V gene. Trimming took off 0 bases at V and 3 bases at J, with 10 bases between the two ends. The DNA of the CDR3 is TGCGCCAGCAGCTTGGCCGGGAGTTACAATCAGCCCCAGCATTTT. The encoded protein is CASSLAGSYNQPQHF. The full variable domain, completed using reference TRBV5-1 and TRBJ1-5, is KAGVTQTPRYLIKTRGQQVTLSCSPISGHRSVSWYQQTPGQGLQFLFEYFSETQRNKGNFPGRFSGRQFSNSRSEMNVSTLELGDSALYLCASSLAGSYNQPQHFGDGTRLSIL.

The V gene is TRBV25-1, the J gene TRBJ1-3; no firm D call. The germline V and J ends were trimmed by 1 base and 4 bases, with 11 bases remaining between them. This CDR3 region has 15 residues. Germline V gene lookup returns CDR1 MGHDK and CDR2 SYGVNS. The CDR3: CASSESVAGGNTIYF. Here the CDR3 DNA reads TGTGCCAGCAGTGAATCGGTGGCAGGAGGAAACACCATATATTTT. The whole variable domain, remainder taken from reference TRBV25-1 and TRBJ1-3, is EADIYQTPRYLVIGTGKKITLECSQTMGHDKMYWYQQDPGMELHLIHYSYGVNSTEKGDLSSESTVSRIRTEHFPLTLESARPSHTSQYLCASSESVAGGNTIYFGEGSWLTVV.

The chain joins TRBV6-4 to TRBJ2-5; a weak D match, TRBD1 (5 bases). Trimming left V 6 bases short and J 5 bases short, with 13 bases between. This CDR3 is built from 13 residues. Germline V gene lookup returns CDR1 MRHNA and CDR2 SNTAGT. This chain's CDR3 is CASRQGLGETQYF. The CDR3 region has the DNA TGTGCCAGCAGGCAGGGTCTGGGGGAGACCCAGTACTTC.

The chain combines TRBV18 with TRBJ2-7; 11 bases align to TRBD2. Germline CDR1 KGHSH, CDR2 LQKENI. This CDR3 region has 18 residues. The junction had 11 bases not matched to a gene; V was cut back by 4 bases and J by 0 bases. The CDR3 reads CASSLAGASGGFSYEQYF. CDR3 sequence (DNA): TGTGCCAGCTCACTGGCAGGGGCTAGCGGGGGGTTCTCCTACGAGCAGTACTTC. The full variable domain, completed using reference TRBV18 and TRBJ2-7, is NAGVMQNPRHLVRRRGQEARLRCSPMKGHSHVYWYRQLPEEGLKFMVYLQKENIIDESGMPKERFSAEFPKEGPSILRIQQVVRGDSAAYFCASSLAGASGGFSYEQYFGPGTRLTVT.

The rearrangement links TRBV2 to TRBJ2-3, with D perhaps matching TRBD1 (6 bases). Trimming removed 7 bases from V and 0 bases from J, with 11 bases in between. The germline CDR1 and CDR2 sequences are SNHLY and FYNNEI. The CDR3 is made up of 14 amino acids. The CDR3 loop is CASTYGQSTDTQYF. DNA of the CDR3: TGTGCCAGCACTTACGGACAGAGCACAGATACGCAGTATTTT.

This rearrangement joins TRBV25-1 to TRBJ2-7, with D possibly TRBD2 on 5 matching bases. Trimming shortened V by 4 bases and J by 2 bases, and 12 bases separated the two germline ends. The CDR3 spans 14 residues. Germline loops: CDR1 MGHDK, CDR2 SYGVNS. CDR3 nucleotide sequence: TGTGCCAGCAGTGTAGGCGGGTTCGCCTACGAGCAGTACTTC. Encoded protein: CASSVGGFAYEQYF.

This clone has only a few counts. The V and J genes are TRBV19 and TRBJ1-1, with D perhaps matching TRBD1 (5 bases). The CDR3 loop spans 14 amino acids. CDR1 is LNHDA, CDR2 SQIVND, per germline (reference sequence). The ends were cut back, 5 bases at V and 7 bases at J, with 17 bases in the middle. For the CDR3, the DNA is TGTGCCAGTAGTGGGAGACAGTTAATCAATGAAGCTTTCTTT. This sequence encodes CASSGRQLINEAFF.

The chain employs TRBV18 and TRBJ1-1, with 9 bases lining up with TRBD1. The trim removed 1 base at V and 3 bases at J, leaving 3 bases unmatched. Germline values: CDR1 KGHSH, CDR2 LQKENI. This CDR3 region has 15 residues. CDR3 sequence (DNA): TGTGCCAGCTCACCACTAGGACAGGGGTACACTGAAGCTTTCTTT. Translating gives CASSPLGQGYTEAFF.

The V and J genes are TRBV7-2 and TRBJ2-3; 8 nucleotides line up with TRBD2. The trim removed 8 bases at V and 2 bases at J, leaving 12 bases unmatched. This CDR3 is built from 16 residues. Per germline, CDR1 SGHTA and CDR2 FQGNSA. CDR3 sequence reads: CASSPRGLGDTDTQYF. CDR3 DNA: TGTGCCAGCTCACCCCGGGGACTAGGGGACACAGATACGCAGTATTTT.

A note on this clone: Other DNA sequences from this sample encode an identical CDR3 as well. J is TRBJ2-3 and V is TRBV9; D is undetermined. Deletions cut 0 bases from V and 0 bases from J, with 5 bases between. The germline gives CDR1 SGDLS, CDR2 YYNGEE. The CDR3 extends over 14 amino acids. CDR3 loop: CASSVDGSTDTQYF. CDR3 coding DNA: TGTGCCAGCAGCGTAGATGGGAGCACAGATACGCAGTATTTT.

This clone came up a few times. The chain combines TRBV19 with TRBJ1-5; TRBD1 is a possible D gene (6 bases). The CDR3 runs 15 residues. CDR1 and CDR2 from the germline V gene are LNHDA and SQIVND (reference sequence). V was trimmed by 9 bases and J by 2 bases, leaving 17 bases between them. CDR3 residues: CASTRGGYGNQPQHF. In nucleotides, the CDR3 is TGTGCCAGCACCCGAGGGGGGTATGGCAATCAGCCCCAGCATTTT.

V is TRBV5-1 and J is TRBJ1-2; D unresolved. V was cut by 3 bases and J by 3 bases, with 9 bases left in between. Germline V gene data show CDR1 as SGHRS and CDR2 as YFSETQ. The CDR3 length is 13 residues. CDR3 nucleotides: TGCGCCAGCAGCTCGGATGGGGACTATGGCTACACCTTC. Translating it yields CASSSDGDYGYTF.

The chain links TRBV11-2 to TRBJ1-1; D uncertain. CDR3 size: 13 residues. Trimming removed 5 bases at V and 6 bases at J, with 13 bases between. Per germline, CDR1 SGHAT and CDR2 FQNNGV. CDR3 amino acids: CASSPTNNAEAFF. The CDR3 region has the DNA TGTGCCAGCAGCCCGACAAATAACGCTGAAGCTTTCTTT.

The chain couples TRBV7-2 to TRBJ2-7, with 11 bases matching TRBD2. V lost 5 bases to trimming and J lost 3 bases; unmatched junction nucleotides: 6. In germline, CDR1 is SGHTA, CDR2 FQGNSA. The CDR3 is made up of 15 amino acids. The CDR3 bases are TGTGCCAGCAGCGTCCAGGGGACTAGCGGCTACGAGCAGTACTTC. Translating it yields CASSVQGTSGYEQYF.

CDR3 sequence reads: CASSLISGGAKGYTF. DNA of the CDR3: TGTGCCAGCAGTTTGATTTCGGGGGGCGCGAAAGGCTACACCTTC. The chain is built from TRBV27 and TRBJ1-2, with a possible D match to TRBD1 (6 bases). V shed 3 bases and J shed 8 bases, with 19 bases lying between them. The CDR3 loop spans 15 amino acids. Germline assignment: CDR1 MNHEY and CDR2 SMNVEV (reference sequence).

The CDR3 spells CASSLAQRNYGYTF. CDR3 sequence (DNA): TGTGCCAGCAGCTTAGCCCAGAGAAACTATGGCTACACCTTC. The chain is built from TRBV7-9 and TRBJ1-2; unclear D gene. CDR3 length equals 14 residues. V was cut by 0 bases and J by 2 bases, with 7 bases left in between. Germline V gene lookup returns CDR1 SEHNR and CDR2 FQNEAQ (reference sequence).

V usage is TRBV6-1 and J usage is TRBJ1-2; 11 bases line up with TRBD1. Germline V lookup: CDR1 MNHNS, CDR2 SASEGT. V lost 7 bases, J lost 3 bases, and 4 bases stayed unmatched. CDR3 length: 14 amino acids. CDR3 coding DNA: TGTGCCAGCATAAGGACAGGGGGCTACTATGGCTACACCTTC. It specifies CASIRTGGYYGYTF.

This chain joins TRBV25-1 and TRBJ1-3; D perhaps matches TRBD1 (5 bases). The CDR3 sequence is 14 residues long. The germline V and J ends were trimmed by 6 bases and 2 bases, with 11 bases remaining between them. The V gene's germline CDR1 is MGHDK and CDR2 SYGVNS. CDR3 DNA sequence: TGTGCCAGCAGGGGGCGGTCTACTGGAAACACCATATATTTT. This codes for CASRGRSTGNTIYF.

The chain has TRBV7-9 and TRBJ1-2; perhaps TRBD1 as D (5 bases). Trimming removed 5 bases at V and 0 bases at J, with 10 bases between. Looked up from germline, CDR1 is SEHNR and CDR2 is FQNEAQ (reference sequence). The CDR3 totals 14 residues. This CDR3 is CASSPRQTNYGYTF. CDR3 bases: TGTGCCAGCAGCCCTAGACAGACTAACTATGGCTACACCTTC.